This T cell receptor (beta chain) was obtained from a study of patients and donors after allogeneic stem cell transplantation. TCRdb independently ran MiXCR on the RT-PCR reads; one entry per CDR3 protein. There are about 160,000 distinct CDR3 sequences in the sample; about a quarter occur only once, and about 24% lies in the top ten. The CDR3 has 15 residues. Germline loops: CDR1 MGHDK, CDR2 SYGVNS. J gave up 4 bases and V 6 bases, and 11 bases lay outside the gene matches. This clonotype was sampled from a human donor who was either an allogeneic HSCT recipient or a stem cell or donor lymphocyte infusion donor (not recorded which). It is not recorded whose cells these are; they may come from a transplant donor. The V and J genes are TRBV25-1 and TRBJ1-2; TRBD1 matches 7 bases. Sequencing input: blood, either unsorted or a sorted T cell fraction (not recorded which). CDR3 protein: CASSLIGGAPYGYTF. The CDR3 coding sequence is TGTGCCAGCAGCCTTATAGGGGGCGCTCCCTATGGCTACACCTTC.